Below, 10 T cell receptor beta chains from the same sample are listed, as sequenced in a study of blood T cell repertoires in COVID-19. Method: immunoSEQ multiplex PCR; TCRdb's copy keeps in-frame clones and lacks some. The sample lists 40,000 to 60,000 clones, 80% to 95% occurring once. The source material was peripheral blood. The receptors were gathered from a man in his 60s with COVID-19, enrolled during active disease.

The chain has TRBV9 and TRBJ2-3; TRBD1 matches at 9 bases. CDR1 SGDLS and CDR2 YYNGEE come from the germline V gene. V was clipped by 3 bases and J by 3 bases; unmatched bases: 5. The CDR3 contains 15 residues. In nucleotides, the CDR3 is TGTGCCAGCAGCGGGGACAGGGTGGGTACAGATACGCAGTATTTT. Encoded protein: CASSGDRVGTDTQYF.

V is TRBV29-1 and J is TRBJ1-5, with a tentative D call TRBD1 (6 bases). The CDR3 length is 15 residues. Germline V lookup: CDR1 SQVTM, CDR2 ANQGSEA. The V end lost 6 bases, the J end lost 2 bases, and 17 bases lay between the germline ends. CDR3 nucleotide sequence: TGCAGCGTCTCTCAGGGGTTTCTTGGCAATCAGCCCCAGCATTTT. As protein: CSVSQGFLGNQPQHF.

This chain connects TRBV5-1 to TRBJ1-2; a weak D match, TRBD1 (6 bases). CDR1 and CDR2 from the germline V gene are SGHRS and YFSETQ. With 1 base removed from V and 2 bases from J, the gap between germline ends came to 12 bases. This CDR3 contains 15 residues. CDR3 coding DNA: TGCGCCAGCAGCTTGTCGCAGGGGCAGAACTATGGCTACACCTTC. Translating it yields CASSLSQGQNYGYTF.

The genes are TRBV7-9 and TRBJ2-2; TRBD2 agrees at 8 bases. The CDR3 runs 15 residues. With 5 bases clipped from V and 3 bases from J, the junction kept 5 bases outside the gene matches. Per the germline V gene, CDR1 is SEHNR and CDR2 is FQNEAQ (reference sequence). CDR3 in amino acids: CASSPGGPYTGELFF. CDR3 nucleotide sequence: TGTGCCAGCAGCCCGGGGGGGCCCTACACCGGGGAGCTGTTTTTT.

This clone was recorded only once. The V call is TRBV6-6, the J call TRBJ1-2, with TRBD1 identical over 8 bases. The germline V gene has CDR1 MNHNY and CDR2 SVGAGI (reference sequence). The CDR3 is 13 residues long. V dropped 6 bases and J dropped 6; count of bases not matched to a gene: 6. The CDR3 sequence is CASRKTGGNGYTF. DNA of the CDR3: TGTGCCAGCAGGAAAACAGGGGGAAATGGCTACACCTTC.

The rearrangement links TRBV9 to TRBJ2-1; a weak D match, TRBD2 (6 bases). V was pared by 3 bases and J by 2 bases, with 21 bases between. CDR3 size: 18 residues. Germline loops: CDR1 SGDLS, CDR2 YYNGEE. CDR3 sequence: CASSAAPGWGGTYNEQFF. CDR3 coding DNA: TGTGCCAGCAGCGCCGCCCCGGGTTGGGGCGGGACCTACAATGAGCAGTTCTTC. Complete variable domain (other parts from reference TRBV9 and TRBJ2-1): DSGVTQTPKHLITATGQRVTLRCSPRSGDLSVYWYQQSLDQGLQFLIQYYNGEERAKGNILERFSAQQFPDLHSELNLSSLELGDSALYFCASSAAPGWGGTYNEQFFGPGTRLTVL.

The chain joins TRBV7-8 to TRBJ2-7; 7 nucleotides match TRBD1. Germline assignment: CDR1 SGHVS and CDR2 FQNEAQ. The CDR3 runs to 14 residues. V shed 5 bases, J shed 1 base, and the junction held 5 bases outside the gene matches. This chain's CDR3 is CASSGTVLSYEQYF. CDR3 bases: TGTGCCAGCAGCGGGACAGTCCTTTCCTACGAGCAGTACTTC.

The J gene is TRBJ1-1, the V gene TRBV18; perhaps TRBD1 as D (6 bases). Germline V gene sequence: CDR1 KGHSH, CDR2 LQKENI. This CDR3 has 17 residues. Trimming cost V 2 bases and J 6 bases, with 22 bases left between them. The CDR3 bases are TGTGCCAGCTCACCATCTCCGGGACAAGGCGAGTTCGCTGAAGCTTTCTTT. Amino acids: CASSPSPGQGEFAEAFF.

The V gene is TRBV4-3, the J gene TRBJ1-3; D unresolved. The length of the CDR3 is 17 residues. With 1 base removed from V and 0 bases from J, the gap between germline ends came to 13 bases. Per the germline V gene, CDR1 is LGHNA and CDR2 is YSLEER. The CDR3 nucleotides are TGCGCCAGCAGCCAAGGTCATCCCTTCAGCTCTGGAAACACCATATATTTT. It codes for CASSQGHPFSSGNTIYF.

The chain employs TRBV6-6 and TRBJ2-2; TRBD2 aligns across 10 bases. There are 15 residues in the CDR3. Germline values: CDR1 MNHNY, CDR2 SVGAGI (reference sequence). V trimming: 6 bases; J trimming: 1 base; junction bases outside the gene matches: 2. This chain's CDR3 is CASSRTSGNTGELFF. DNA for the CDR3: TGTGCCAGCAGCCGGACTAGCGGGAACACCGGGGAGCTGTTTTTT.